What follows are 23 T cell receptor beta chains derived from one specimen sequenced in a study of vaccination effects on CD4 cells after COVID-19. Their recognized antigens are unknown. Scientists isolated CD4+ T cells after an approximately ten-day culture period ended. Using immunoSEQ multiplex PCR, the repertoire was profiled, and TCRdb retains in-frame clones only, with some absent. The sample records approximately 31,000 clones, around three quarters being singletons. Sample: CD4+ T cells from PBMCs cultured without peptide, taken before COVID-19 vaccination. The receptors stem from a human donor who received a COVID-19 vaccine.

This clone was observed a single time. This chain links TRBV12-5 with TRBJ2-5, with 10 positions matching TRBD2. The CDR3 has 16 amino acids. Germline loops: CDR1 LGHNT, CDR2 FRNRAP. J was trimmed by 10 bases and V by 0 bases; bases with no gene match: 11. The CDR3, as DNA: TGTGCTAGTGGTTTGGTTTCTAGCGGGAGAGCCCCACACCAGTACTTC. Translated: CASGLVSSGRAPHQYF.

The V and J genes are TRBV11-2 and TRBJ1-5; D remains unclear. The V end lost 5 bases, the J end lost 2 bases, and 13 bases lay between the germline ends. The CDR3 length is 15 residues. Germline V lookup: CDR1 SGHAT, CDR2 FQNNGV. This CDR3 is CASSENLGGNQPQHF. The CDR3 DNA follows: TGTGCCAGCAGCGAAAATCTAGGTGGCAATCAGCCCCAGCATTTT.

This rearrangement joins TRBV19 to TRBJ2-7; D uncertain. Trimming took off 4 bases at V and 2 bases at J, with 9 bases between the two ends. Germline V CDR1 and CDR2: LNHDA, SQIVND (reference sequence). The CDR3 consists of 13 residues. The CDR3 sequence is CASSTGIAYEQYF. The CDR3 nucleotides read TGTGCCAGTAGTACCGGCATTGCCTACGAGCAGTACTTC.

The rearrangement uses TRBV6-5 and TRBJ2-1; 11 bases align to TRBD2. There are 15 residues in the CDR3. Germline trimming cut 5 bases from V and 2 bases from J; bases unmatched to any gene: 2. Germline values: CDR1 MNHEY, CDR2 SVGAGI. CDR3 coding DNA: TGTGCCAGCAGTCTAGCGGGGGGCGCCTACAATGAGCAGTTCTTC. This gives the protein CASSLAGGAYNEQFF.

The chain joins TRBV6-2 or TRBV6-3 to TRBJ2-2, with 13 bases fitting TRBD2. V was pared by 7 bases and J by 5 bases, with 7 bases of the junction left unmatched. Germline lookup yields CDR1 MNHEY and CDR2 SVGEGT. This CDR3 region has 16 residues. The CDR3 DNA sequence: TGTGCCAGCAACCCGACTAGCGGGGGGCGGACCGGGGAGCTGTTTTTT. This gives the protein CASNPTSGGRTGELFF.

This clone has a single count. The genes are TRBV6-4 and TRBJ2-3, with 10 bases identical to TRBD2. This CDR3 has 15 amino acids. Trimming took 3 bases from V and 2 from J; bases not matched to a gene: 2. Germline CDR1 and CDR2: MRHNA and SNTAGT. CDR3 sequence: CASSESGGATDTQYF. As DNA, the CDR3 is TGTGCCAGCAGTGAAAGCGGGGGGGCCACAGATACGCAGTATTTT.

This clone was seen more than once but under ten times. The rearrangement links TRBV6-2 or TRBV6-3 to TRBJ2-2; tentative D call: TRBD2 (6 bases). Deletions cut 4 bases from V and 6 bases from J, with 12 bases between. There are 14 residues in the CDR3. Germline V gives CDR1 MNHEY, CDR2 SVGEGT. DNA for the CDR3: TGTGCCAGCAGTTCGCCCCTAGCGTCCGGGGAGCTGTTTTTT. This gives the protein CASSSPLASGELFF.

V and J are TRBV5-1 and TRBJ2-6; 7 bases match TRBD1. With V trimmed by 3 bases and J by 0 bases, 6 bases remained unmatched. CDR1 SGHRS and CDR2 YFSETQ come from the germline V gene. The CDR3 covers 17 residues. CDR3 DNA sequence: TGCGCCAGCAGCTGGCAGGGGGTAGACTCTGGGGCCAACGTCCTGACTTTC. Its translation: CASSWQGVDSGANVLTF.

The rearrangement links TRBV4-1 to TRBJ1-2, with no clear D. CDR1 is MGHRA and CDR2 is YSYEKL in the germline V gene. This CDR3 is built from 13 residues. Trimming took off 4 bases at V and 7 bases at J, with 13 bases between the two ends. The CDR3 sequence: CASSLGGSFGYTF. The CDR3 coding sequence is TGCGCCAGCAGCCTCGGAGGGAGTTTTGGCTACACCTTC.

V and J are TRBV5-6 and TRBJ1-3; no reliable D call. CDR1 and CDR2 from the germline V gene are SGHDT and YYEEEE. V was trimmed by 2 bases and J by 0 bases, leaving 6 bases between them. This CDR3 comprises 14 residues. CDR3 nucleotide sequence: TGTGCCAGCAGCTTTTTTGCCTCTGGAAACACCATATATTTT. Translation: CASSFFASGNTIYF.

The chain recombines TRBV9 with TRBJ1-3, with D possibly matching TRBD1 (6 bases). CDR1 and CDR2 (germline): SGDLS, YYNGEE. V was shortened by 3 bases and J by 2 bases, with 12 bases between the two germline ends. The CDR3 is made up of 15 amino acids. CDR3: CASSAGVAAGNTIYF. The CDR3 DNA follows: TGTGCCAGCAGCGCAGGGGTGGCTGCTGGAAACACCATATATTTT.

This clone was detected once. The genes are TRBV5-1 and TRBJ2-5; D could derive from TRBD1 or TRBD2 (6 bases each). CDR1 is SGHRS and CDR2 is YFSETQ in the germline V gene. The CDR3 length is 15 residues. V was clipped by 6 bases and J by 5 bases, with 20 bases between them. The CDR3 DNA follows: TGCGCCAGCAATACTGGGGGGCCTATCCAGGAGACCCAGTACTTC. Protein product: CASNTGGPIQETQYF.

This sequence joins TRBV11-2 and TRBJ2-4; D possibly corresponds to TRBD2 (5 bases). This CDR3 contains 13 residues. Germline V gene data show CDR1 as SGHAT and CDR2 as FQNNGV. V lost 5 bases and J 5 bases, leaving 10 bases between the germline ends. Written as DNA, the CDR3 is TGTGCCAGCAGCCCGGGATTCGAAAACATTCAGTACTTC. Translated, it gives CASSPGFENIQYF.

V is TRBV24-1 and J is TRBJ2-2; D is undetermined. The CDR3 sequence is 15 residues long. Germline V gene lookup returns CDR1 KGHDR and CDR2 SFDVKD. The V and J ends lost 5 bases and 0 bases respectively, with 9 bases between them. The CDR3 region has the DNA TGTGCCACCAGTGGTCGCGGAACGAACACCGGGGAGCTGTTTTTT. This encodes CATSGRGTNTGELFF.

J is TRBJ1-6 and V is TRBV7-2; 7 bases align to TRBD1. Germline assignment: CDR1 SGHTA and CDR2 FQGNSA. J lost 7 bases, V lost 10 bases, and 10 bases had no gene match. CDR3 length equals 14 residues. CDR3 coding DNA: TGTGCCACCGGCCGGACAGGACTAAATTCACCCCTCCACTTT. This sequence encodes CATGRTGLNSPLHF.

The chain joins TRBV5-5 to TRBJ1-4; no clear D gene. Germline V lookup: CDR1 SGHKS, CDR2 YYEKEE (reference sequence). The CDR3 extends over 17 amino acids. The V gene lost 4 bases and the J gene lost 0 bases, with 16 bases spanning the gap. The CDR3: CASSLDRGSATNEKLFF. The CDR3 bases are TGTGCCAGCAGCCTAGACCGGGGTTCTGCAACTAATGAAAAACTGTTTTTT. The full variable domain, completed using reference TRBV5-5 and TRBJ1-4, is DAGVTQSPTHLIKTRGQQVTLRCSPISGHKSVSWYQQVLGQGPQFIFQYYEKEERGRGNFPDRFSARQFPNYSSELNVNALLLGDSALYLCASSLDRGSATNEKLFFGSGTQLSVL.

The J gene is TRBJ2-1, the V gene TRBV4-1; D is ambiguous. CDR1 is MGHRA, CDR2 YSYEKL, per germline. The CDR3 length is 16 residues. V lost 1 base, J lost 0 bases, and 10 bases lay in between. CDR3 sequence: CASSQVDLVSYNEQFF. DNA of the CDR3: TGCGCCAGCAGCCAAGTCGACCTAGTCTCCTACAATGAGCAGTTCTTC.

CDR3 residues: CASSQEGGRPSYEQYF. For the CDR3, the DNA is TGTGCCAGCAGCCAAGAGGGGGGTAGACCCTCCTACGAGCAGTACTTC. The V call is TRBV14, the J call TRBJ2-7; tentative D call: TRBD2 (6 bases). Germline-derived CDR1 and CDR2 are SGHDN and FVKESK. Trimming stripped 0 bases from V and 0 bases from J, with 12 bases between. CDR3 length: 16 residues.

This clone has a single count. The CDR3 here is CASRDMGRTERETQYF. The CDR3 bases are TGTGCCAGCAGGGACATGGGGCGGACTGAGAGAGAGACCCAGTACTTC. The chain links TRBV25-1 to TRBJ2-5; D is possibly TRBD1 or TRBD2 (5 bases each). V dropped 6 bases and J dropped 4 bases, with 21 bases sitting between them. The CDR3 is 16 amino acids. CDR1 and CDR2 from the germline V gene are MGHDK and SYGVNS.

The chain joins TRBV18 to TRBJ2-2; 12 bases map to TRBD2. Trimming cost V 4 bases and J 5 bases; bases outside gene matches: 11. The CDR3 totals 18 residues. Germline assignment: CDR1 KGHSH and CDR2 LQKENI. The CDR3, as DNA: TGTGCCAGCTCACTAATGACTAGCGGGGGAACCGGAACCGGGGAGCTGTTTTTT. Translation gives CASSLMTSGGTGTGELFF.

The genes are TRBV7-8 and TRBJ1-6, with TRBD1 matching over 8 bases. This CDR3 spans 15 amino acids. V shed 3 bases and J 7 bases; nucleotides not matched to a gene: 5. Germline CDR1 and CDR2: SGHVS and FQNEAQ. The CDR3 sequence: CASSFETGVNSPLHF. CDR3 sequence (DNA): TGTGCCAGCAGCTTCGAGACAGGGGTAAATTCACCCCTCCACTTT.

In this sample, this clone turned up a few times. V is TRBV6-1 and J is TRBJ1-1, with a possible D match to TRBD1 (6 bases). Trimming removed 2 bases at V and 8 bases at J, with 15 bases between. CDR3 size: 14 residues. Per germline, CDR1 MNHNS and CDR2 SASEGT. The CDR3 coding sequence is TGTGCCAGCAGTGAAAGTATCGGGGGGGGCGAAGCTTTCTTT. Amino acid sequence: CASSESIGGGEAFF.

This clone was observed a single time. The chain links TRBV19 to TRBJ1-4; D unclear. Trimming left V 2 bases short and J 2 bases short, with 6 bases between. Germline assignment: CDR1 LNHDA and CDR2 SQIVND (reference sequence). CDR3 length: 14 residues. The CDR3 spells CASSISGTNEKLFF. The CDR3 DNA reads as TGTGCCAGTAGTATAAGTGGGACTAATGAAAAACTGTTTTTT.